The 7 T cell receptor beta chains reported below all come from one sample, sequenced in a study of prognosis after radiotherapy for stage I lung cancer. Genomic DNA was the source, and TCR beta CDR3 was amplified from it by two-round multiplex PCR. The first round of PCR was done with primers that matched each TRBV and TRBJ gene. TCRdb independently ran MiXCR on the multiplex PCR reads; one entry per CDR3 protein. This sample has roughly 26,000 distinct CDR3 sequences; 25% to 35% occur once, and the top ten carry roughly 35%. Here the sequenced sample was PBMCs, taken before or after stereotactic body radiation therapy (not recorded which). Every receptor here comes from a donor older than 45 with non-small cell lung cancer.

This clonotype was seen repeatedly, ten times or more. This rearrangement joins TRBV19 to TRBJ1-5; 7 bases are shared with TRBD1. Germline values: CDR1 LNHDA, CDR2 SQIVND (reference sequence). This CDR3 contains 17 residues. V was pared by 5 bases and J by 0 bases, with 10 bases of the junction left unmatched. CDR3 bases: TGTGCCAGTAGTGGACTCCGGGACAGCTATAGCAATCAGCCCCAGCATTTT. Translation: CASSGLRDSYSNQPQHF.

This chain connects TRBV5-1 to TRBJ2-7; 7 bases are shared with TRBD1. The CDR3 extends over 16 amino acids. Germline V lookup: CDR1 SGHRS, CDR2 YFSETQ. V trimming: 0 bases; J trimming: 4 bases; junction bases outside the gene matches: 10. CDR3 nucleotides: TGCGCCAGCAGCTTGGGACCCCGACAGGGCAGATACGAGCAGTACTTC. Its protein product is CASSLGPRQGRYEQYF.

This clonotype was seen at least ten times. The chain couples TRBV20-1 to TRBJ2-6; D possibly corresponds to TRBD1 (6 bases). This CDR3 has 19 amino acids. Germline V gene lookup returns CDR1 DFQATT and CDR2 SNEGSKA (reference sequence). V shed 0 bases and J shed 0 bases, with 18 bases lying between them. CDR3 loop: CSAREPGHGTYSGANVLTF. In DNA form, the CDR3 reads TGCAGTGCTAGAGAACCGGGACATGGAACTTACTCTGGGGCCAACGTCCTGACTTTC.

The chain uses TRBV5-1 and TRBJ2-2, with D perhaps assigned TRBD1 or TRBD2 (5 bases each). The V gene's germline CDR1 is SGHRS and CDR2 YFSETQ. This CDR3 contains 14 residues. V lost 4 bases to trimming and J lost 6 bases, with 13 bases between them. CDR3 residues: CASSPRGGSGELFF. The CDR3 DNA follows: TGCGCCAGCAGCCCGCGTGGGGGATCCGGGGAGCTGTTTTTT.

CDR3 nucleotides: TGTGCCAGTAGGACTAGCGGTTCAAGAGATACGCAGTATTTT. Its translation is CASRTSGSRDTQYF. This chain uses TRBV19 with TRBJ2-3; 9 nucleotides agree with TRBD2. Germline V lookup: CDR1 LNHDA, CDR2 SQIVND (reference sequence). The V gene end was trimmed by 6 bases and the J gene end by 5 bases; junction bases not matched to a gene: 6. The CDR3 sequence is 14 residues long.

In the case of this clonotype: A far larger clone is a single base away, which makes a read error likely. The chain links TRBV6-9 to TRBJ2-1; no definite D call. V lost 3 bases to trimming and J lost 4 bases, with 13 bases between them. Germline values: CDR1 MNHGY, CDR2 SVAAGI. This CDR3 has 15 amino acids. CDR3 nucleotides: TGTGCCAGCAGTTACAATGACGGGCGGTACAATGAGCAGTTCTTC. It is translated as CASSYNDGRYNEQFF.

Ten or more counts support this clonotype. The chain uses TRBV3-1 and TRBJ1-2, with 8 positions matching TRBD1. V lost 3 bases, J lost 4 bases, and 10 bases stayed unmatched. This CDR3 contains 16 residues. The germline V gene encodes CDR1 LGHDT and CDR2 YNNKEL (reference sequence). CDR3 loop: CASSQRRGQGSYGYTF. In nucleotides, the CDR3 is TGTGCCAGCAGCCAGAGACGAGGACAGGGTAGCTATGGCTACACCTTC. The full variable domain, with the rest looked up from reference TRBV3-1 and TRBJ1-2, is DTAVSQTPKYLVTQMGNDKSIKCEQNLGHDTMYWYKQDSKKFLKIMFSYNNKELIINETVPNRFSPKSPDKAHLNLHINSLELGDSAVYFCASSQRRGQGSYGYTFGSGTRLTVV.